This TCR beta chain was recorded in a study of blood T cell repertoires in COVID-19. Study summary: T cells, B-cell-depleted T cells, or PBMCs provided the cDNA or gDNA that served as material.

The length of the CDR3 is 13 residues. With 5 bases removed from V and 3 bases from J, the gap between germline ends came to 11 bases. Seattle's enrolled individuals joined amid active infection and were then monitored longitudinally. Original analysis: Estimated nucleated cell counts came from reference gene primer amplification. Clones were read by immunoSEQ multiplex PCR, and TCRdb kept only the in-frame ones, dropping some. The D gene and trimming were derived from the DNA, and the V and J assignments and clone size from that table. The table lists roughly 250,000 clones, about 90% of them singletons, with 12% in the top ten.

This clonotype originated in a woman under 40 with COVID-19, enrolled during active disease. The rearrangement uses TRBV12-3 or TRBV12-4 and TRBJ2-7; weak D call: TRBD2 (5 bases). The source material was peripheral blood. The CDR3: CASSPGTHYEQYF. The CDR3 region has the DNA TGTGCCAGCAGTCCGGGAACCCACTACGAGCAGTACTTC.